This T cell receptor beta chain appears in the sequencing data of a study of cytomegalovirus exposure and HLA in healthy donors. General observations from the study: A list of about 160 TCR beta chains associated with cytomegalovirus was given.

The table came from immunoSEQ multiplex PCR; TCRdb's copy has only in-frame clones and leaves some out. The data hold tens of thousands of clones, with over 85% observed a single time. A note on this clone: Its cognate antigen is unknown.

V was shortened by 5 bases and J by 2 bases, with 13 bases between the two germline ends. The CDR3 spans 14 residues. Germline V CDR1 and CDR2: MDHEN, SYDVKM. The TCR was taken from a man between 18 and 35 years old in good health and CMV-seronegative. Sequenced material: PBMCs. J is TRBJ2-7 and V is TRBV28, with a tentative D call TRBD1 (6 bases). The chain's CDR3 is CASSPGQPPYEQYF. In DNA form, the CDR3 reads TGTGCCAGCAGTCCCGGACAGCCCCCCTACGAGCAGTACTTC.